This T cell receptor beta chain was sequenced in a study of blood T cell repertoires in COVID-19. Study as a whole: Samples representing acute and convalescent COVID-19 were sourced from the United States, Italy and Spain.

The table came from immunoSEQ multiplex PCR; TCRdb's copy has only in-frame clones and leaves some out. The table includes 120,000 to 150,000 clones, 75% to 90% detected once. Individuals drawn from 24 US areas were roughly 18 to 95 years old. The CDR3 extends over 14 amino acids. V was trimmed by 6 bases and J by 2 bases, leaving 14 bases between them. Germline values: CDR1 MDHEN, CDR2 SYDVKM. Sequencing was done on a sample of PBMCs or T cells enriched from blood (not recorded which). The chain combines TRBV28 with TRBJ2-7; D may be TRBD1 (6 bases). The origin of this receptor is a man between 45 and 60 years old in a cohort exposed to, infected with or recovered from COVID-19 (not recorded which). In DNA form, the CDR3 reads TGTGCCAGCAGCTCCGGGACACGGCCCTACGAGCAGTACTTC. It encodes CASSSGTRPYEQYF.